This is a list of T cell receptor beta chains from one sample in a study of a mutant IDH1 vaccine in newly diagnosed glioma. Here immunoSEQ multiplex PCR was the method, and the copy in TCRdb shows in-frame clones only, minus some. The table records 40,000 or so clones, about 78% of them present only once. The source material was PBMCs, sampled from a glioma patient treated with radiotherapy, temozolomide or both. The receptors come from a man aged 40-50 years with glioma. Some clones in this sample may be carry-over from other donors' samples. Each CDR3 is given with its conserved first and last residue. D genes are given only for firm matches. For some rows the clone size is stated as once, few or many, or as a class when expanded; others skip it.

J: TRBJ1-4
D: -
size: -
length: 14
V: TRBV6-5
CDR3: CASTTPGAGGKLFF
DNA: TGTGCCAGCACTACTCCGGGGGCCGGTGGAAAACTGTTTTTT

J: TRBJ1-1
D: TRBD1
size: -
length: 14
V: TRBV5-1
CDR3: CASSPRTGWTEAFF
DNA: TGCGCCAGCAGCCCGAGGACAGGATGGACTGAAGCTTTCTTT

J: TRBJ1-1
D: -
size: -
length: 13
V: TRBV5-1
CDR3: CASSFGDITEAFF
DNA: TGCGCCAGCAGCTTTGGGGATATCACTGAAGCTTTCTTT

J: TRBJ1-2
D: TRBD1
size: -
length: 12
V: TRBV30
CDR3: CASRGYIYGYTF
DNA: TGTGCCAGCAGGGGGTATATCTATGGCTACACCTTC

J: TRBJ2-2
D: -
size: -
length: 14
V: TRBV7-2
CDR3: CASRQDRTTGELFF
DNA: TGTGCCAGCAGACAGGACAGAACCACCGGGGAGCTGTTTTTT

J: TRBJ1-1
D: -
size: -
length: 14
V: TRBV5-4
CDR3: CASSLAGGGTEAFF
DNA: TGTGCCAGCAGCTTGGCCGGGGGTGGCACTGAAGCTTTCTTT

J: TRBJ2-5
D: -
size: -
length: 14
V: TRBV4-3
CDR3: CASSHRGAGETQYF
DNA: TGCGCCAGCAGCCATCGCGGGGCCGGAGAGACCCAGTACTTC

J: TRBJ2-4
D: -
size: -
length: 14
V: TRBV5-1
CDR3: CASSVQGAKNIQYF
DNA: TGCGCCAGCAGCGTACAGGGAGCCAAAAACATTCAGTACTTC

J: TRBJ2-1
D: -
size: -
length: 14
V: TRBV27
CDR3: CASHEVREYHSLFF
DNA: TGTGCCAGTCACGAGGTCCGCGAATATCATTCCCTGTTCTTC

J: TRBJ1-1
D: -
size: -
length: 14
V: TRBV5-1
CDR3: CASSLAGMNTEAFF
DNA: TGCGCCAGCAGCTTGGCCGGGATGAACACTGAAGCTTTCTTT

J: TRBJ1-2
D: -
size: -
length: 15
V: TRBV30
CDR3: CAWSAIVDGRDGYTF
DNA: TGTGCCTGGAGTGCCATTGTGGACGGACGAGATGGCTACACCTTC

J: TRBJ1-1
D: -
size: -
length: 14
V: TRBV4-1
CDR3: CASSQYLPGSEAFF
DNA: TGCGCCAGCAGCCAGTACCTACCAGGGTCTGAAGCTTTCTTT

J: TRBJ1-1
D: TRBD1
size: medium-sized
length: 16
V: TRBV19
CDR3: CASSPYTTGENTEAFF
DNA: TGTGCCAGTAGTCCCTATACGACAGGGGAGAACACTGAAGCTTTCTTT

J: TRBJ1-2
D: -
size: -
length: 13
V: TRBV2
CDR3: CASSADTNYGYTF
DNA: TGTGCCAGCAGTGCGGACACAAACTATGGCTACACCTTC

J: TRBJ2-4
D: -
size: -
length: 14
V: TRBV2
CDR3: CASSAKRAKNIQYF
DNA: TGTGCCAGCAGTGCGAAGAGGGCCAAAAACATTCAGTACTTC

J: TRBJ2-7
D: -
size: -
length: 14
V: TRBV7-2
CDR3: CASSLGRASYEQYF
DNA: TGTGCCAGCAGCTTAGGCAGGGCCTCCTACGAGCAGTACTTC

J: TRBJ2-1
D: -
size: -
length: 15
V: TRBV5-1
CDR3: CASSSAGTSLGEQFF
DNA: TGCGCCAGCAGCTCGGCCGGGACTTCCCTGGGGGAGCAGTTCTTC

J: TRBJ1-5
D: -
size: -
length: 14
V: TRBV6-5
CDR3: CASSWFDSYQPQHF
DNA: TGTGCCAGCAGTTGGTTCGACAGTTATCAGCCCCAGCATTTT

J: TRBJ1-1
D: TRBD1
size: few
length: 16
V: TRBV30
CDR3: CAWSDPPRQGFTEAFF
DNA: TGTGCCTGGAGTGACCCGCCGAGACAGGGGTTCACTGAAGCTTTCTTT

J: TRBJ1-1
D: TRBD1
size: -
length: 11
V: TRBV6-6
CDR3: CASSRTGKAFF
DNA: TGTGCCAGCAGCCGGACAGGGAAAGCTTTCTTT

J: TRBJ2-7
D: -
size: -
length: 12
V: TRBV5-4
CDR3: CASSSTEYEQYF
DNA: TGTGCCAGCAGCTCGACGGAATACGAGCAGTACTTC

J: TRBJ2-7
D: TRBD1
size: once
length: 12
V: TRBV5-6
CDR3: CASRTGMDEQYF
DNA: TGTGCCAGCAGGACAGGGATGGACGAGCAGTACTTC

J: TRBJ1-1
D: -
size: -
length: 11
V: TRBV28
CDR3: CASSYSTEAFF
DNA: TGTGCCAGCAGCTACAGCACTGAAGCTTTCTTT

J: TRBJ1-1
D: -
size: -
length: 15
V: TRBV9
CDR3: CASSLDGVLNTEAFF
DNA: TGTGCCAGCAGCCTTGATGGGGTCCTTAACACTGAAGCTTTCTTT

J: TRBJ1-1
D: TRBD1
size: few
length: 16
V: TRBV5-4
CDR3: CASSRTYGQANTEAFF
DNA: TGTGCCAGCAGCCGGACTTATGGACAGGCGAACACTGAAGCTTTCTTT

J: TRBJ1-3
D: -
size: -
length: 13
V: TRBV5-4
CDR3: CASSLGGSNTIYF
DNA: TGTGCCAGCAGCCTCGGGGGGAGCAACACCATATATTTT